What follows are 25 T cell receptor beta chains derived from one specimen sequenced in a study of low-dose radiotherapy and immunotherapy resistance in tumors (dated by TCRdb to the early 2020s). The sample's time point label is to be understood as: after trial treatment. What the treatment or condition label conveys for this sample: LDRT plus nivolumab, ipilimumab, low-dose cyclophosphamide and aspirin (RACIN trial). Instrument used: Illumina HiSeq 2500. To make first-strand cDNA, Superscript III was used along with a set of TRAV- and TRBV-specific primers so that both the TCRalpha and TCRbeta chains were covered. TCRs were amplified for 20 to 25 PCR cycles with Phusion, using a constant-region primer paired with the adapter attached to the V primers. TCRdb's own reprocessing of the public reads used fastp at Q25 and MiXCR and kept productive beta chains. Each CDR3 protein gets just one entry, which takes the most common genes and DNA from the rows behind it. The sample table holds tens of thousands of distinct CDR3 sequences, of which 17% were seen once. The ten largest make up about 1.3% of the sample.

Sequencing used PBMCs, obtained after low-dose radiotherapy plus immunotherapy. Source of these receptors: a male donor with prostate cancer.

In regard to this clonotype: Possible read error: a much larger clone is one base away. The genes are TRBV28 and TRBJ1-1; 10 bases map to TRBD1. V was clipped by 5 bases and J by 7 bases; unmatched bases: 10. Germline lookup yields CDR1 MDHEN and CDR2 SYDVKM. This CDR3 is 15 amino acids long. The CDR3 sequence is CASSAETGGSGEAFF. The CDR3 region has the DNA TGTGCCAGCAGTGCCGAGACAGGGGGCTCGGGTGAAGCTTTCTTT.

This clonotype was detected ten times or more. The genes are TRBV4-3 and TRBJ2-1; 12 bases are a match to TRBD2. The V gene end was trimmed by 4 bases and the J gene end by 0 bases; junction bases not matched to a gene: 4. From germline, CDR1 is LGHNA and CDR2 YSLEER. The CDR3 covers 17 residues. CDR3 sequence reads: CASSRGLAGHSYNEQFF. The CDR3 nucleotides are TGCGCCAGCAGCCGCGGACTAGCGGGACACTCCTACAATGAGCAGTTCTTC.

In its sample, this clonotype was seen many times. The chain uses TRBV6-1 and TRBJ2-7; the match to TRBD1 covers 12 bases. Per germline, CDR1 MNHNS and CDR2 SASEGT. V was pared by 2 bases and J by 6 bases, with 5 bases of the junction left unmatched. The CDR3 spans 15 residues. For the CDR3, the DNA is TGTGCCAGCAGTGAACAGGGGACAGGGGGCGCCGAGCAGTACTTC. Its translation: CASSEQGTGGAEQYF.

This clonotype occurred once. With a much larger clone just one base away, this may be a read error. The chain joins TRBV20-1 to TRBJ2-1, with unresolved D. Trimming cost V 8 bases and J 13 bases, with 21 bases left between them. The germline V gene has CDR1 DFQATT and CDR2 SNEGSKA (reference sequence). This CDR3 is built from 12 residues. The CDR3 DNA is TGCAGTCCTCGGATGCCTCAAGAGACCCAGTTCTTC. Its protein product is CSPRMPQETQFF.

The chain couples TRBV20-1 to TRBJ2-1; D possibly matches TRBD1 or TRBD2 (5 bases each). The CDR3 length is 15 residues. V was cut by 0 bases and J by 11 bases, with 20 bases left in between. CDR1 and CDR2 from the germline V gene are DFQATT and SNEGSKA (reference sequence). The chain's CDR3 is CSARELGTPATKQFF. The CDR3 DNA reads as TGCAGTGCTAGAGAATTGGGGACCCCCGCCACAAAGCAGTTCTTC.

In this sample, this clonotype turned up many times. V usage is TRBV7-2 and J usage is TRBJ2-7; TRBD1 agrees at 11 bases. After removal of 4 bases from V and 4 bases from J, the junction contained 3 bases not matched to a gene. Germline CDR1 and CDR2: SGHTA and FQGNSA. This CDR3 is 14 amino acids long. CDR3 amino acids: CASSSDRGPYEQYF. In DNA form, the CDR3 reads TGTGCCAGCAGCTCGGACAGGGGGCCTTACGAGCAGTACTTC. The whole variable domain, remainder taken from reference TRBV7-2 and TRBJ2-7, is GAGVSQSPSNKVTEKGKDVELRCDPISGHTALYWYRQSLGQGLEFLIYFQGNSAPDKSGLPSDRFSAERTGGSVSTLTIQRTQQEDSAVYLCASSSDRGPYEQYFGPGTRLTVT.

In regard to this clonotype: This is likely an artifact of a read error, given a far larger clone one base away. This sequence joins TRBV11-2 and TRBJ2-7; TRBD2 aligns across 11 bases. This CDR3 comprises 15 residues. V shed 0 bases, J shed 7 bases, and the junction held 5 bases outside the gene matches. Germline CDR1 SGHAT, CDR2 FQNNGV. The chain's CDR3 is CASSLDSGRGNEQYF. In DNA, the CDR3 is TGTGCCAGCAGCTTAGATAGCGGGAGGGGCAATGAGCAGTACTTC.

This clonotype showed up many times. The chain couples TRBV6-2 or TRBV6-3 to TRBJ2-3, with a possible D match to TRBD1 (6 bases). From germline, CDR1 is MNHEY and CDR2 SVGEGT. V lost 10 bases, J lost 4 bases, and 12 bases lay in between. This CDR3 region has 12 residues. The CDR3 protein is CAIRAGADTQYF. The CDR3 DNA sequence: TGTGCCATCCGGGCAGGGGCAGATACGCAGTATTTT.

This clonotype occurred many times. The chain recombines TRBV7-3 with TRBJ2-3; 12 bases agree with TRBD2. V was clipped by 4 bases and J by 9 bases; unmatched bases: 8. The CDR3 contains 15 residues. Per the germline V gene, CDR1 is SGHTA and CDR2 is FQGTGA. The CDR3 spells CASSSSSGRAGTQYF. For the CDR3, the DNA is TGTGCCAGCAGCTCCTCTAGCGGGAGGGCCGGGACGCAGTATTTT. Based on the CDR3 plus reference TRBV7-3 and TRBJ2-3, the full variable domain is GAGVSQTPSNKVTEKGKYVELRCDPISGHTALYWYRQSLGQGPEFLIYFQGTGAADDSGLPNDRFFAVRPEGSVSTLKIQRTERGDSAVYLCASSSSSGRAGTQYFGPGTRLTVL.

Many counts were recorded for this clonotype. The rearrangement uses TRBV27 and TRBJ1-1; D is possibly TRBD1 (6 bases). Deletions cut 5 bases from V and 5 bases from J, with 15 bases between. Germline CDR1 reads MNHEY; CDR2 reads SMNVEV (reference sequence). The CDR3 is 14 residues long. The CDR3 sequence is CASSPTGRGTEAFF. The CDR3 DNA reads as TGTGCCAGCAGTCCTACAGGGAGGGGGACTGAAGCTTTCTTT.

This clonotype came up many times. The chain couples TRBV4-3 to TRBJ2-7, with D perhaps assigned TRBD1 or TRBD2 (6 bases each). From germline, CDR1 is LGHNA and CDR2 YSLEER. V was pared by 1 base and J by 0 bases, with 22 bases between. CDR3 length equals 19 residues. This CDR3 is CASSQALLLSGGGSYEQYF. The CDR3 DNA sequence: TGCGCCAGCAGCCAAGCCCTCCTATTAAGCGGAGGGGGCTCCTACGAGCAGTACTTC.

This clonotype was detected ten times or more. The V call is TRBV19, the J call TRBJ1-6; D unresolved. This CDR3 has 14 amino acids. V was cut by 8 bases and J by 5 bases, with 13 bases left in between. CDR1 is LNHDA and CDR2 is SQIVND in the germline V gene (reference sequence). The CDR3 loop is CASRPGHNNSPLHF. The CDR3 DNA reads TGTGCCAGTCGACCGGGCCACAATAATTCACCCCTCCACTTT.

This clonotype appeared many times. The chain joins TRBV11-1 to TRBJ2-3; perhaps D is TRBD1 or TRBD2 (5 bases each). V was trimmed by 3 bases and J by 3 bases, leaving 10 bases between them. The germline CDR1 and CDR2 sequences are SGHAT and FQDESV (reference sequence). The CDR3 has 14 amino acids. CDR3 sequence (DNA): TGTGCCAGCAGCTTCTCAGGGAGAACAGATACGCAGTATTTT. Translated: CASSFSGRTDTQYF.

Notes on this clonotype: Since a far larger clone is one base different, this is likely a read error. The rearrangement joins TRBV3-1 to TRBJ2-1, with D unresolved. The V gene's germline CDR1 is LGHDT and CDR2 YNNKEL (reference sequence). The CDR3 runs 13 residues. V lost 1 base and J lost 10, with 11 bases in between. The CDR3 DNA is TGTGCCAGCAGCCAAGCTTCTCCTTACGAGCAGTTCTTC. Translating gives CASSQASPYEQFF.

The sample holds many counts of this clonotype. V gene TRBV29-1 combines with J gene TRBJ2-1; 12 bases are a match to TRBD2. CDR3 length: 17 residues. Germline-derived CDR1 and CDR2 are SQVTM and ANQGSEA. Trimming at V came to 6 bases and at J to 0 bases, leaving 9 bases not matched to a gene. The CDR3 protein is CSVAGLAGSSSYNEQFF. In nucleotides, the CDR3 is TGCAGCGTGGCGGGACTAGCGGGTTCCAGCTCCTACAATGAGCAGTTCTTC.

This clonotype has at least ten counts. The rearrangement links TRBV28 to TRBJ2-1; TRBD1 matches at 7 bases. V lost 5 bases, J lost 11 bases, and 6 bases stayed unmatched. The germline CDR1 and CDR2 sequences are MDHEN and SYDVKM. There are 12 residues in the CDR3. The CDR3 nucleotides read TGTGCCAGCAGTCCCGACAGGGTAAAGCAGTTCTTC. Protein sequence: CASSPDRVKQFF.

The sample holds many counts of this clonotype. The chain uses TRBV20-1 and TRBJ2-2; 14 positions match TRBD2. The V segment lost 0 bases and the J segment 6 bases; nucleotides outside the gene matches: 3. The length of the CDR3 is 16 residues. Germline values: CDR1 DFQATT, CDR2 SNEGSKA (reference sequence). The chain's CDR3 is CSARETSGRASGELFF. In DNA form, the CDR3 reads TGCAGTGCTAGAGAGACTAGCGGGAGGGCCTCCGGGGAGCTGTTTTTT.

This clonotype was detected a few times. CDR3: CASSLLTSGRTGELFF. The CDR3 nucleotides are TGTGCCAGCAGCTTGTTGACTAGCGGGAGGACCGGGGAGCTGTTTTTT. The chain employs TRBV5-6 and TRBJ2-2; 13 bases are a match to TRBD2. There are 16 residues in the CDR3. Per germline, CDR1 SGHDT and CDR2 YYEEEE. The junction had 2 bases not matched to a gene; V was cut back by 1 base and J by 5 bases.

Of note for this clonotype: This likely stems from a read error, as it lies one base from a far larger clone. The rearrangement uses TRBV6-5 and TRBJ2-5; D is perhaps TRBD2 (5 bases). The V gene's germline CDR1 is MNHEY and CDR2 SVGAGI. CDR3 size: 15 residues. CDR3 residues: CASSYAKGAQENQYF. The CDR3 nucleotides are TGTGCCAGCAGTTACGCAAAGGGAGCCCAAGAGAACCAGTACTTC.

This clonotype was observed many times. V and J are TRBV4-3 and TRBJ1-1; D gene uncertain. V was pared by 1 base and J by 5 bases, with 14 bases between. Germline-derived CDR1 and CDR2 are LGHNA and YSLEER. CDR3 length: 15 residues. The CDR3 DNA is TGCGCCAGCAGCCAAGTGGTGGAGGGTTTAACTGAAGCTTTCTTT. Protein: CASSQVVEGLTEAFF.

This clonotype was seen ten or more times. The J gene is TRBJ1-5, the V gene TRBV2; D gene unclear. Trimming took 3 bases from V and 0 from J, leaving 3 bases between them. This CDR3 has 13 residues. Per germline, CDR1 SNHLY and CDR2 FYNNEI. DNA for the CDR3: TGTGCCAGCAGTGACGCTAGCAATCAGCCCCAGCATTTT. Residues: CASSDASNQPQHF. The whole variable domain, remainder taken from reference TRBV2 and TRBJ1-5, is EPEVTQTPSHQVTQMGQEVILRCVPISNHLYFYWYRQILGQKVEFLVSFYNNEISEKSEIFDDQFSVERPDGSNFTLKIRSTKLEDSAMYFCASSDASNQPQHFGDGTRLSIL.

This clonotype was counted ten times or more. The V and J genes are TRBV12-5 and TRBJ2-3; D gene ambiguous. Germline V gives CDR1 LGHNT, CDR2 FRNRAP. The CDR3 has 15 residues. V was pared by 6 bases and J by 6 bases, with 19 bases between. The DNA of the CDR3 is TGTGCTAGTGGACCCGCGATTACTTTCGAGGATACGCAGTATTTT. Its translation: CASGPAITFEDTQYF. The entire variable domain, with the rest obtained from reference TRBV12-5 and TRBJ2-3, is as follows: DARVTQTPRHKVTEMGQEVTMRCQPILGHNTVFWYRQTMMQGLELLAYFRNRAPLDDSGMPKDRFSAEMPDATLATLKIQPSEPRDSAVYFCASGPAITFEDTQYFGPGTRLTVL.

This clonotype showed up many times. The chain couples TRBV27 to TRBJ1-1; weak D call: TRBD1 (5 bases). From germline, CDR1 is MNHEY and CDR2 SMNVEV (reference sequence). The V end was cut by 6 bases, the J end by 6 bases, with 14 bases between. The CDR3 covers 13 residues. In nucleotides, the CDR3 is TGTGCCAGCAGGTTTCAGGGTGCAGCTGAAGCTTTCTTT. It translates to CASRFQGAAEAFF.

Ten or more counts support this clonotype. The chain combines TRBV29-1 with TRBJ2-7; 7 bases are shared with TRBD1. The CDR3 runs to 13 residues. The ends lost 3 bases at V and 5 bases at J; junction bases unmatched: 7. The germline CDR1 and CDR2 sequences are SQVTM and ANQGSEA. Written as DNA, the CDR3 is TGCAGCGTTGACCGCACAGGGGACGACGAGCAGTACTTC. As protein: CSVDRTGDDEQYF.

CDR3 loop: CASSQGEPNTGELFF. CDR3 bases: TGTGCCAGCAGCCAGGGGGAACCGAACACCGGGGAGCTGTTTTTT. The rearrangement joins TRBV13 to TRBJ2-2; 7 nucleotides align to TRBD1. Germline CDR1 is PRHDT and CDR2 is FYEKMQ (reference sequence). The CDR3 totals 15 residues. J lost 0 bases, V lost 5 bases, and 3 bases had no gene match.